This TCR beta chain was found in a study of a mutant IDH1 vaccine in newly diagnosed glioma. The CDR3 loop spans 14 amino acids. Trimming pared 0 bases from V and 3 bases from J, leaving 6 bases between. Germline CDR1 reads MNHEY; CDR2 reads SVGAGI. Time point in this sample: week 35, safety follow-up. In the vaccine, a single dose held 300 ug of the mutant IDH1 20-mer peptide, along with topical imiquimod. Details on this clone: What it binds is unknown.

The assay was immunoSEQ multiplex PCR, and TCRdb's table has in-frame clones only and misses some. The profile shows approximately 50,000 clones, approximately 80% of them singletons. This receptor was taken from a man between 40 and 49 years old with glioma. Specimen: PBMCs, collected from a glioma patient whose treatment included an IDH1 peptide vaccine. The chain couples TRBV6-5 to TRBJ2-1, with D perhaps TRBD1 (5 bases). The CDR3 DNA reads TGTGCCAGCAGTTACTCGGACAACTACAATGAGCAGTTCTTC. It codes for CASSYSDNYNEQFF.